One and the same sample provided the 5 T cell receptor beta chains below, sequenced in a study of T cells in Graves' hyperthyroidism and ophthalmopathy. Researchers amplified the TCR beta CDR3 regions from RNA transcripts. First-round RT-PCR of the TCR CDR3 relied on the HTBI primer set. Using its own MiXCR run on the multiplex PCR reads, TCRdb lists one record per CDR3 protein. Here the sample spans hundreds of thousands of distinct CDR3 sequences, 35% being singletons. The specimen was blood. Receptor source: a woman aged 35 to 49 with Graves' hyperthyroidism.

This chain connects TRBV20-1 to TRBJ2-2, with D perhaps matching TRBD2 (6 bases). The germline V gene encodes CDR1 DFQATT and CDR2 SNEGSKA (reference sequence). The CDR3 loop spans 11 amino acids. The V end lost 5 bases, the J end lost 7 bases, and 8 bases lay between the germline ends. CDR3 in amino acids: CSAETSGELFF. CDR3 in DNA: TGCAGTGCTGAGACTAGCGGGGAGCTGTTTTTT.

This clonotype was detected ten times or more. In DNA, the CDR3 is TGTGCCAGCAGCTTACCGCGGCGTGAGAACACCGGGGAGCTGTTTTTT. As protein: CASSLPRRENTGELFF. This sequence joins TRBV7-8 and TRBJ2-2, with unresolved D. Germline CDR1 reads SGHVS; CDR2 reads FQNEAQ. CDR3 length equals 16 residues. V was clipped by 2 bases and J by 1 base, with 11 bases between them.

This clonotype was recorded many times. The chain carries TRBV15 and TRBJ1-5; tentative D call: TRBD1 (6 bases). The CDR3 is made up of 16 amino acids. The V gene's germline CDR1 is LNHNV and CDR2 YYDKDF (reference sequence). The V end lost 0 bases, the J end lost 3 bases, and 12 bases lay between the germline ends. CDR3 sequence reads: CATSRDAGEINQPQHF. DNA of the CDR3: TGTGCCACCAGCAGAGATGCAGGGGAAATCAATCAGCCCCAGCATTTT.

This clonotype occurred many times. The chain has TRBV24-1 and TRBJ1-5; D is possibly TRBD1 (5 bases). The CDR3 contains 14 residues. V lost 10 bases to trimming and J lost 0 bases, with 12 bases between them. CDR1 and CDR2 (germline): KGHDR, SFDVKD. In DNA form, the CDR3 reads TGTGCCACTAACACGGGGGATAGCAATCAGCCCCAGCATTTT. Amino acid sequence: CATNTGDSNQPQHF.

There are many counts of this clonotype. V usage is TRBV6-2 or TRBV6-3 and J usage is TRBJ1-6; D ambiguous. CDR1 and CDR2 (germline): MNHEY, SVGEGT. CDR3 length equals 14 residues. Deletions cut 4 bases from V and 9 bases from J, with 13 bases between. CDR3 region: CASSFVADTSPLHF. Written as DNA, the CDR3 is TGTGCCAGCAGTTTCGTGGCCGACACTTCACCCCTCCACTTT.